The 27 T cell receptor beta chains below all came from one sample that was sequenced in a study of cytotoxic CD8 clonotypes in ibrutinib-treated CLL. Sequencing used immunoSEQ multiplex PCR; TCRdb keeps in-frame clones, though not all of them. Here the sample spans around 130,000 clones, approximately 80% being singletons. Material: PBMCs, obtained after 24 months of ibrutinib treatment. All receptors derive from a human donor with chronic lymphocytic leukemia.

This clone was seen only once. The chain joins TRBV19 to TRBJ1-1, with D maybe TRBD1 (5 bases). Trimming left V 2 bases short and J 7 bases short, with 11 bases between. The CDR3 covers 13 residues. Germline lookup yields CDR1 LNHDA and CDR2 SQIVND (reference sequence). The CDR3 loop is CASSIKPGIEAFF. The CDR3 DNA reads TGTGCCAGTAGTATAAAGCCAGGGATTGAAGCTTTCTTT.

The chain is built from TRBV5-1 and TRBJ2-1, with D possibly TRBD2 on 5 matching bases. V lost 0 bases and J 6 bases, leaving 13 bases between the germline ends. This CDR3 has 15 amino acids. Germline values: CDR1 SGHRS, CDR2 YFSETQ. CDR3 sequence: CASSLALGAGNEQFF. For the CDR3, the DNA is TGCGCCAGCAGCTTGGCCTTAGGCGCGGGCAATGAGCAGTTCTTC.

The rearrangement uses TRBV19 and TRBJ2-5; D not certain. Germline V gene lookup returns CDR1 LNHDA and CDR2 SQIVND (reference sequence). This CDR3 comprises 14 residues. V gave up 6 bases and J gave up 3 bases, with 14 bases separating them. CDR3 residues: CASRPDAGKETQYF. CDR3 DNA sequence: TGTGCCAGTAGACCGGACGCCGGAAAAGAGACCCAGTACTTC.

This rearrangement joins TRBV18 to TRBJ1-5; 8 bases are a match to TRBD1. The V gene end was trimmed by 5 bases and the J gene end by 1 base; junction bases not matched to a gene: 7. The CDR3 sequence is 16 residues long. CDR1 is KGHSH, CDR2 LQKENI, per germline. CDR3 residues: CASSLSGTGSNQPQHF. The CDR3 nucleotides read TGTGCCAGCTCATTGTCCGGGACAGGAAGCAATCAGCCCCAGCATTTT.

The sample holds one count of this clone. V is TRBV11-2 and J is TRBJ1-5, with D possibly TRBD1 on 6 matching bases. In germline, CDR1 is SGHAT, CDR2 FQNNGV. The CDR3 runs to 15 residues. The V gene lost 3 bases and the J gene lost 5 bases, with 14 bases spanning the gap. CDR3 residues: CASSFRGLRDQPQHF. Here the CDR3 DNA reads TGTGCCAGCAGCTTCAGGGGACTTCGAGATCAGCCCCAGCATTTT.

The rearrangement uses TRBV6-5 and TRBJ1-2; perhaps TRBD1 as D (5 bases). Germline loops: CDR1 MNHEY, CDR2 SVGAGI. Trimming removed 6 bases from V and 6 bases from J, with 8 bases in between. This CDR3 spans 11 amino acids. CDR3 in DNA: TGTGCCAGCAGGGTAGGGGATGGCTACACCTTC. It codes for CASRVGDGYTF.

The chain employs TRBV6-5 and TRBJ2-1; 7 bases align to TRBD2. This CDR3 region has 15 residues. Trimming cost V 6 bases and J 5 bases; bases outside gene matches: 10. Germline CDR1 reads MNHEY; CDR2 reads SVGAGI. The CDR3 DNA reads TGTGCCAGCAGGGAAAACGGGGGGATCCACAATGAGCAGTTCTTC. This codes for CASRENGGIHNEQFF.

The CDR3 DNA sequence: TGTGCCAGCGGATACAGGGGCGCGCGCTACACCTTC. Its translation: CASGYRGARYTF. The chain recombines TRBV6-6 with TRBJ1-2; the match to TRBD1 covers 7 bases. The V and J ends lost 8 bases and 9 bases, in that order; junction bases with no gene match: 9. Germline loops: CDR1 MNHNY, CDR2 SVGAGI (reference sequence). The CDR3 extends over 12 amino acids.

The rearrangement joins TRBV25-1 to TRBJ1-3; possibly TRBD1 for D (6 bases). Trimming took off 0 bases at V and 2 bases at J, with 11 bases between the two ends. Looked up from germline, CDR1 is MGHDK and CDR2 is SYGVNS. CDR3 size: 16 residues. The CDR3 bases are TGTGCCAGCAGTGAATATTCCGGGGGCACTGGAAACACCATATATTTT. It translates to CASSEYSGGTGNTIYF.

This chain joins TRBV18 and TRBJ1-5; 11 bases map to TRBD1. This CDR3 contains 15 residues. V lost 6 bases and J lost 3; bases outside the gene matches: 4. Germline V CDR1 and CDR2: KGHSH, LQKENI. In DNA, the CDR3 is TGTGCCAGCTCCTTGGGACAGGGGGACAATCAGCCCCAGCATTTT. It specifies CASSLGQGDNQPQHF.

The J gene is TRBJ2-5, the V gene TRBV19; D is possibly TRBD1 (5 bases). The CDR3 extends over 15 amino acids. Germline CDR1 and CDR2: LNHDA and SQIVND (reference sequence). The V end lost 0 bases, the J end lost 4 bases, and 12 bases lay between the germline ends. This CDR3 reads CASSIETQGGETQYF. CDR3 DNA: TGTGCCAGTAGTATAGAAACCCAGGGTGGAGAGACCCAGTACTTC.

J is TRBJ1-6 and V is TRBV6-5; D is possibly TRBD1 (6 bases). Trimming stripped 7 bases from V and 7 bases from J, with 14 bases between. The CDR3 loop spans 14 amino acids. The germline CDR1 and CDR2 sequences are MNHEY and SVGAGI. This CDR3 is CASMRRQGNSPLHF. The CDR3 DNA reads TGTGCCAGCATGAGGAGGCAGGGGAATTCACCCCTCCACTTT.

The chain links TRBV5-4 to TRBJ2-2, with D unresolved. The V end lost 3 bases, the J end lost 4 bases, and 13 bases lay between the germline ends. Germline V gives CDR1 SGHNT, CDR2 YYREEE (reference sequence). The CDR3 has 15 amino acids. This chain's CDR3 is CASSSDALSTGELFF. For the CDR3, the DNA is TGTGCCAGCAGCTCGGACGCCTTATCCACCGGGGAGCTGTTTTTT.

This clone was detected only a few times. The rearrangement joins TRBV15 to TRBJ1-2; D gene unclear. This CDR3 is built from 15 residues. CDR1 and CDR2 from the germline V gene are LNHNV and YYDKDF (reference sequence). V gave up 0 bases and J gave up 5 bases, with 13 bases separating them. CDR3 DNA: TGTGCCACCAGCAGAGAGGATAGAGGAGGATATGGCTACACCTTC. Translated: CATSREDRGGYGYTF.

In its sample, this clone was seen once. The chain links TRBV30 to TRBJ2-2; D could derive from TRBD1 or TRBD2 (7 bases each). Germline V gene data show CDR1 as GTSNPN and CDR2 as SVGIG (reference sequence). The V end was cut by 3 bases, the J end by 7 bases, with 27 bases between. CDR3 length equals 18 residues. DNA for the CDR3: TGTGCCTGGAGAAGAGAGGGGGCGGGTAGCGGGCCCAGCGGGGAGCTGTTTTTT. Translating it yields CAWRREGAGSGPSGELFF.

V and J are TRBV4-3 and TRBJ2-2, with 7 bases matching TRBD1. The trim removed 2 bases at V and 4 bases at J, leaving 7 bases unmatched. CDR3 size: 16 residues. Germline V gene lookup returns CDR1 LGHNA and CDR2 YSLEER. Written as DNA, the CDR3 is TGCGCCAGCAGCCAACCGACAGGGTTGGGCACCGGGGAGCTGTTTTTT. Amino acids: CASSQPTGLGTGELFF.

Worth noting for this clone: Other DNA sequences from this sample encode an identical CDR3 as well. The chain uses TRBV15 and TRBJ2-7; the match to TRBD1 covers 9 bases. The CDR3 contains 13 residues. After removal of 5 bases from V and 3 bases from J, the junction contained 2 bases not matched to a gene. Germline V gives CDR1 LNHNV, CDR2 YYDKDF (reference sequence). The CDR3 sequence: CATSRDRDYEQYF. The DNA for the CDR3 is TGTGCCACCAGCCGGGACAGGGACTACGAGCAGTACTTC.

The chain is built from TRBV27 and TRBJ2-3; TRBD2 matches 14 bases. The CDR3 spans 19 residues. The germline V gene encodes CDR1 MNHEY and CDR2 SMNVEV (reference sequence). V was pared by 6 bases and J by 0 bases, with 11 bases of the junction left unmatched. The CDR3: CASSRGLAGAHPSTDTQYF. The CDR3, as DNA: TGTGCCAGCAGCCGGGGACTAGCGGGGGCTCATCCTAGCACAGATACGCAGTATTTT.

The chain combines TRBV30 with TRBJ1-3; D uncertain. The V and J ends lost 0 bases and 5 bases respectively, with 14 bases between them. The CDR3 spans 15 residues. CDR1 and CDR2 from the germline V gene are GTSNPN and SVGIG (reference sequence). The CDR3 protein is CAWSVGKGYRNTIYF. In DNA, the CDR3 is TGTGCCTGGAGTGTCGGGAAAGGGTATAGAAACACCATATATTTT. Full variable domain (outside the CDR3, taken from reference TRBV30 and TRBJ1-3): SQTIHQWPATLVQPVGSPLSLECTVEGTSNPNLYWYRQAAGRGLQLLFYSVGIGQISSEVPQNLSASRPQDRQFILSSKKLLLSDSGFYLCAWSVGKGYRNTIYFGEGSWLTVV.

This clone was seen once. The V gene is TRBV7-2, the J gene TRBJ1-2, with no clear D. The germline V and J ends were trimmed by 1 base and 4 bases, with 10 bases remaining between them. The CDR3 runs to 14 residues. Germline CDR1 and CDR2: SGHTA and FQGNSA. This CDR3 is CASSLGSGSYGYTF. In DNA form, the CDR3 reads TGTGCCAGCAGCTTAGGTTCGGGGAGCTATGGCTACACCTTC.

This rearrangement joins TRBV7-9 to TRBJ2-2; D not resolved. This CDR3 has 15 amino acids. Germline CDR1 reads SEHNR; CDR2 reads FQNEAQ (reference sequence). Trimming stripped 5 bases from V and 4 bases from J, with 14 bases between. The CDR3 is CASSPTLLGTGELFF. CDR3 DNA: TGTGCCAGCAGCCCCACCTTGCTGGGCACCGGGGAGCTGTTTTTT. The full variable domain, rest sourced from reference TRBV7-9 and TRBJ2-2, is DTGVSQNPRHKITKRGQNVTFRCDPISEHNRLYWYRQTLGQGPEFLTYFQNEAQLEKSRLLSDRFSAERPKGSFSTLEIQRTEQGDSAMYLCASSPTLLGTGELFFGEGSRLTVL.

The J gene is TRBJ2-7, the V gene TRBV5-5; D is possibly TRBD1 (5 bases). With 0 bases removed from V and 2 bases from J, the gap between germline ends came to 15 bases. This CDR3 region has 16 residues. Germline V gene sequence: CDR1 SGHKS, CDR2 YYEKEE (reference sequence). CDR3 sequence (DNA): TGTGCCAGCAGCTTGGCCTCAGGGTTAGGTACCTACGAGCAGTACTTC. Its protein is CASSLASGLGTYEQYF.

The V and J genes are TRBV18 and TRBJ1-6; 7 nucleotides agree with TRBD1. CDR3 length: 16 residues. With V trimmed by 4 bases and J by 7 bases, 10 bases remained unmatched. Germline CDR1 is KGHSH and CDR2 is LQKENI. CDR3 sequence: CASSQVTRGLNSPLHF. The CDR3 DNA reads TGTGCCAGCTCACAGGTGACAAGGGGGCTCAATTCACCCCTCCACTTT.

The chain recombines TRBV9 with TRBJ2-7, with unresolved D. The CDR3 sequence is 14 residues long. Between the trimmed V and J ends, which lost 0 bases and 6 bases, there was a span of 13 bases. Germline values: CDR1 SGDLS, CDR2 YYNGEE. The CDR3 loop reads CASSVGPLPLEQYF. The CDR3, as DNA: TGTGCCAGCAGCGTAGGACCCCTCCCCCTCGAGCAGTACTTC.

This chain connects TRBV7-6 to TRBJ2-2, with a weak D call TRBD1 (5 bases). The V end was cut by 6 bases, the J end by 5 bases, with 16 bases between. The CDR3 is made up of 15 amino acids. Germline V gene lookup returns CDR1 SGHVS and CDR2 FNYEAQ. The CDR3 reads CASSSGLLHTGELFF. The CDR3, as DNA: TGTGCCAGCAGTTCAGGGCTACTTCATACCGGGGAGCTGTTTTTT.

DNA of the CDR3: TGTGCCAGCAGCATTGACAGTCAGGTGGCTGAAGCTTTCTTT. Translation gives CASSIDSQVAEAFF. The chain combines TRBV11-2 with TRBJ1-1; D perhaps matches TRBD1 (5 bases). Trimming removed 5 bases at V and 6 bases at J, with 16 bases between. This CDR3 is 14 amino acids long. Per the germline V gene, CDR1 is SGHAT and CDR2 is FQNNGV.

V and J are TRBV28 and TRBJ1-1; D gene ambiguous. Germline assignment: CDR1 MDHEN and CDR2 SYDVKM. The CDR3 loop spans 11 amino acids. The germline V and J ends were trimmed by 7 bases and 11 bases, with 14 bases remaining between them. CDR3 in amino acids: CASTANSRAFF. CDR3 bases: TGTGCCAGCACGGCAAATTCACGGGCTTTCTTT.